The rows below give T cell receptor beta chains drawn from one sample of a study of cytomegalovirus exposure and HLA in healthy donors. Method: immunoSEQ multiplex PCR; TCRdb's copy keeps in-frame clones and lacks some. Of about 190,000 clones in the sample, 60% to 80% were seen once. Sequenced input: PBMCs. The receptors stem from a woman aged 30 to 39 in good health and CMV-seropositive. The CDR3 runs from the conserved cysteine through the conserved F or W. D genes are given only for firm matches. Not every row has a clone size; where given, it reads once, few, many or a size class.

TRBD1	few	TRBJ2-5	TRBV27	TGTGCCAGCAGTCAGGGGGTGAGGGAGACCCAGTACTTC	CASSQGVRETQYF
-	few	TRBJ2-2	TRBV9	TGTGCCAGCAGCGTCAGTGCGGGGAATCCGACCGGGGAGCTGTTTTTT	CASSVSAGNPTGELFF
-	few	TRBJ2-1	TRBV11-2	TGTGCCAGCAGCTTAGATCGAGCCACCAATGAGCAGTTCTTC	CASSLDRATNEQFF
-	-	TRBJ2-5	TRBV28	TGTGCCAGCAGAGGGGGACCTCAAGAGACCCAGTACTTC	CASRGGPQETQYF
TRBD2	once	TRBJ2-1	TRBV5-1	TGCGCCAGCAGCCGTGGACTAGCGGTATACAATGAGCAGTTCTTC	CASSRGLAVYNEQFF
-	few	TRBJ2-3	TRBV18	TGTGCCAGCTCACCACCTGAAGGACTGGTACAGGGTACGCAGTATTTT	CASSPPEGLVQGTQYF
TRBD1	-	TRBJ1-1	TRBV5-1	TGCGCCAGCAGCTTTTTTTCGGGACAGGGTCCTGAAGCTTTCTTT	CASSFFSGQGPEAFF
-	-	TRBJ2-6	TRBV5-1	TGCGCCAGCAGCTTGGTCAGGGAATCCACTGGGGCCAACGTCCTGACTTTC	CASSLVRESTGANVLTF
-	-	TRBJ1-2	TRBV7-8	TGTGCCAGCAGCCCGGGAAGAAACTATGGCTACACCTTC	CASSPGRNYGYTF
TRBD1	-	TRBJ1-1	TRBV25-1	TGTGCCAGCAGTGAAACAGGGGAGAACACTGAAGCTTTCTTT	CASSETGENTEAFF
TRBD1	few	TRBJ1-1	TRBV9	TGTGCCAGCAGCGAGGGACAGGGGCGAAACACTGAAGCTTTCTTT	CASSEGQGRNTEAFF
-	-	TRBJ1-1	TRBV5-6	TGTGCCAGCAGCCCTCGACAGGTTACGGCGACTGAAGCTTTCTTT	CASSPRQVTATEAFF
-	-	TRBJ2-1	TRBV7-3	TGTGCCAGCAGCTTATACCCAGGTATACGGCAGTTCTTC	CASSLYPGIRQFF
-	-	TRBJ1-1	TRBV4-3	TGCGCCAGCAGCCCCTCTATGGGGGCTGGGCGGGAAGCTTTCTTT	CASSPSMGAGREAFF
TRBD1	once	TRBJ1-2	TRBV4-3	TGCGCCAGCAGCCGCCCCGGGGACAGCTATGGCTACACCTTC	CASSRPGDSYGYTF
TRBD1	-	TRBJ1-2	TRBV6-1	TGTGCCAGCACCGACCGGACAGGGGGGAACTATGGCTACACCTTC	CASTDRTGGNYGYTF
TRBD2	-	TRBJ2-7	TRBV18	TGTGCCAGCTCACCACCGGGGGGGAGTATCTACGAGCAGTACTTC	CASSPPGGSIYEQYF
TRBD2	few	TRBJ2-1	TRBV4-3	TGCGCCAGCAGCCACGAATTAGCGGGGGGCTACAATGAGCAGTTCTTC	CASSHELAGGYNEQFF
TRBD2	-	TRBJ2-1	TRBV11-3	TGTGCCAGCAGCCGTAGCGGGACCAATGAGCAGTTCTTC	CASSRSGTNEQFF
-	few	TRBJ1-5	TRBV7-2	TGTGCCAGCAGCTTAGTGACAGGCTCTAATCAGCCCCAGCATTTT	CASSLVTGSNQPQHF
TRBD1	-	TRBJ1-1	TRBV6-1	TGTGCCAGCAGCCCCACAGGGGTGAACACTGAAGCTTTCTTT	CASSPTGVNTEAFF
-	once	TRBJ1-2	TRBV7-9	TGTGCCAGCAGCACCATTGCCACAGGGAACTATGGCTACACCTTC	CASSTIATGNYGYTF
-	-	TRBJ2-1	TRBV2	TGTGCCAGCAGTGAAGCGATGCCCGGACAGCCGACCCTAAATGAGCAGTTCTTC	CASSEAMPGQPTLNEQFF
-	-	TRBJ1-5	TRBV7-9	TGTGCCAGCAGCTCAGGTGGACATAGCAATCAGCCCCAGCATTTT	CASSSGGHSNQPQHF
TRBD2	-	TRBJ2-1	TRBV6-6	TGTGCCAGCAGTTACTCCCTGCGGGGGGACGGGAATGAGCAGTTCTTC	CASSYSLRGDGNEQFF
-	-	TRBJ2-7	TRBV6-5	TGTGCCAGCAGTTACGGGGGGATGGGCTCCTACGAGCAGTACTTC	CASSYGGMGSYEQYF
-	once	TRBJ1-2	TRBV28	TGTGCCAGCAGCCTTGAAATGAGGTATGGCTACACCTTC	CASSLEMRYGYTF
-	-	TRBJ2-7	TRBV30	TGTGCCTGGAGCCGGAGACGTACAGGACCGAACACTTACGAGCAGTACTTC	CAWSRRRTGPNTYEQYF
-	few	TRBJ2-5	TRBV5-6	TGTGCCAGCACAGACGTGGGCAGGGTTGAGACCCAGTACTTC	CASTDVGRVETQYF
TRBD2	few	TRBJ2-2	TRBV15	TGTGCCACCAGCTCCTTACCGGGACTACCTAGGACCGGGGAGCTGTTTTTT	CATSSLPGLPRTGELFF
TRBD2	-	TRBJ2-3	TRBV13	TGTGCCAGCAGCTTACGTCGCGGGGGGGTCGGCACAGATACGCAGTATTTT	CASSLRRGGVGTDTQYF
-	few	TRBJ2-3	TRBV10-1	TGCGCCAGCAACGCGGTCGGCACAGATACGCAGTATTTT	CASNAVGTDTQYF
TRBD2	-	TRBJ2-7	TRBV4-2	TGTGCCAGCAGCCAAGAAGGACTAGCGGGAGGGTACGAGCAGTACTTC	CASSQEGLAGGYEQYF
TRBD1	-	TRBJ1-4	TRBV4-1	TGCGCCAGCAGCCGGGTAGGGACAGGGGAAAAACTGTTTTTT	CASSRVGTGEKLFF
TRBD1	-	TRBJ1-1	TRBV5-1	TGCGCCAGCAATCAACTAATCGGACAGGGGGCAGGAAACACTGAAGCTTTCTTT	CASNQLIGQGAGNTEAFF
-	-	TRBJ2-5	TRBV5-1	TGCGCCAGCAGCTTTTCCAGGGGCCATGGGGAGACCCAGTACTTC	CASSFSRGHGETQYF
-	few	TRBJ1-2	TRBV5-4	TGTGCCAGCAGCTCCGGGACAATGGAGGACTATGGCTACACCTTC	CASSSGTMEDYGYTF
-	-	TRBJ1-5	TRBV9	TGTGCCAGCAGCGTAGGACAGGCCCTGGGGCCCCAGCATTTT	CASSVGQALGPQHF
TRBD1	-	TRBJ2-2	TRBV7-6	TGTGCCAGCTCGCCGGAGACAGGGGGTCATACCGGGGAGCTGTTTTTT	CASSPETGGHTGELFF
TRBD2	few	TRBJ2-1	TRBV29-1	TGCAGCGTTTGGGGACTAGCGGGAGACGAGCAGTTCTTC	CSVWGLAGDEQFF
-	-	TRBJ2-1	TRBV27	TGTGCCAGCAGTTTATTTTCCTTCAATGAGCAGTTCTTC	CASSLFSFNEQFF
TRBD1	-	TRBJ1-5	TRBV27	TGTGCCAGCAGTCCCTCCCCATGGACAGGGTTGAGTCAGCCCCAGCATTTT	CASSPSPWTGLSQPQHF
TRBD2	few	TRBJ2-1	TRBV7-2	TGTGCCAGCAGCTTAGCGCTAGCGGGGGCTGGTGAGCAGTTCTTC	CASSLALAGAGEQFF
-	-	TRBJ2-7	TRBV7-2	TGTGCCAGCAGCTTGCGACTAGACTCCTACGAGCAGTACTTC	CASSLRLDSYEQYF
-	-	TRBJ2-2	TRBV9	TGTGCCAGCAGCGTACGGGATTGGGGGGAGCTGTTTTTT	CASSVRDWGELFF
-	few	TRBJ2-6	TRBV9	TGTGCCAGCAGCGTAGTGGCATCTGGGGCCAACGTCCTGACTTTC	CASSVVASGANVLTF
-	-	TRBJ2-1	TRBV7-3	TGTGCCAGCAGCCCAAATGGGGGAGGCTCCTACAATGAGCAGTTCTTC	CASSPNGGGSYNEQFF
-	-	TRBJ2-1	TRBV7-9	TGTGCCAGCAGCCCCTCGGGACTCTACAATGAGCAGTTCTTC	CASSPSGLYNEQFF
-	-	TRBJ1-1	TRBV28	TGTGCCAGCAGTTTGGGGGGGCCGGCTGAAGCTTTCTTT	CASSLGGPAEAFF
TRBD1	-	TRBJ1-1	TRBV28	TGTGCCAGCAGCCGACAGGGGGACACTGAAGCTTTCTTT	CASSRQGDTEAFF
TRBD2	-	TRBJ2-1	TRBV19	TGTGCCAGTAGTACCCGGACTAGCGGGATAGGTTACAATGAGCAGTTCTTC	CASSTRTSGIGYNEQFF
-	-	TRBJ2-1	TRBV6-4	TGTGCCAGCGGACCTAGCTTAGGAGGTTACAATGAGCAGTTCTTC	CASGPSLGGYNEQFF
-	-	TRBJ1-1	TRBV15	TGTGCCACCAGCAGGGGGACACTGAACACTGAAGCTTTCTTT	CATSRGTLNTEAFF
-	-	TRBJ2-3	TRBV6-5	TGTGCCAGCATCGGCGGAAGCACAGATACGCAGTATTTT	CASIGGSTDTQYF
-	-	TRBJ1-6	TRBV6-5	TGTGCCACCCGCGGGGAGAGTACCCTCCACTTT	CATRGESTLHF
-	-	TRBJ2-7	TRBV27	TGTGCCAGCAGTTTATCCCCAGGGGGGTACGAGCAGTACTTC	CASSLSPGGYEQYF
-	-	TRBJ2-2	TRBV7-2	TGTGCCAGCAGCTTCCAGGGGAGACGTACCGGGGAGCTGTTTTTT	CASSFQGRRTGELFF
TRBD1	-	TRBJ1-6	TRBV4-2	TGTGCCAGCAGCCAAGGCCTACAGGGGAGGTACTCACCCCTCCACTTT	CASSQGLQGRYSPLHF
TRBD1	-	TRBJ1-1	TRBV7-3	TGTGCCAGCAGCCAAACTGGGACAGGGGTTACTGAAGCTTTCTTT	CASSQTGTGVTEAFF